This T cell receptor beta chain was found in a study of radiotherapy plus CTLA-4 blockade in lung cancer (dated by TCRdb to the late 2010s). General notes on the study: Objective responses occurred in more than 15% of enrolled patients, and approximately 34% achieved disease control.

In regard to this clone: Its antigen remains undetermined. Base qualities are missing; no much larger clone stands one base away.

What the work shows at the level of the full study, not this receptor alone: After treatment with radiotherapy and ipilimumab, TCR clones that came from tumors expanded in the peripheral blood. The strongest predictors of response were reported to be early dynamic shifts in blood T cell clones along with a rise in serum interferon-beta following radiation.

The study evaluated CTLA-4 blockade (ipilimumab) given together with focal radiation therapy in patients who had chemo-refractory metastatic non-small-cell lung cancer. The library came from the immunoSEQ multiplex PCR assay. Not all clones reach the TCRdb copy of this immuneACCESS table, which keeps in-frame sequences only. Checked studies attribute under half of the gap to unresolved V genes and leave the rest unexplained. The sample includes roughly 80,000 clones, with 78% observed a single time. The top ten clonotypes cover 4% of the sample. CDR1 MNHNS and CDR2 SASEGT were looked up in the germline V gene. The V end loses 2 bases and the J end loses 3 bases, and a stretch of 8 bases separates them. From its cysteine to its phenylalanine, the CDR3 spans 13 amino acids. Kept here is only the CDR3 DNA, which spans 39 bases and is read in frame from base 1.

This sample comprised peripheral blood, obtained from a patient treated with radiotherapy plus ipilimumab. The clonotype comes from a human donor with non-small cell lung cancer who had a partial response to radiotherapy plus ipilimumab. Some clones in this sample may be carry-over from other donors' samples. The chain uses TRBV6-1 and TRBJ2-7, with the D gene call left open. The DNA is TGTGCCAGCAGTGAATTTTACTTCTACGAGCAGTACTTC. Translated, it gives CASSEFYFYEQYF.